This TCR beta chain was profiled in a study of technical replicates of blood from a handful of donors. Trimming cost V 0 bases and J 3 bases; bases outside gene matches: 5. Germline V lookup: CDR1 MGHRA, CDR2 YSYEKL. The CDR3 spans 16 residues. The method was immunoSEQ multiplex PCR; TCRdb's version includes in-frame clones alone and lacks a portion of them. The data contain approximately 87,000 clones, 85% to 95% of them singletons. This receptor was obtained from a human donor in good health. The V call is TRBV4-1, the J call TRBJ2-1; 7 bases agree with TRBD2. The sequenced sample consisted of T cells isolated from PBMCs. The chain's CDR3 is CASSQDPAGNYNEQFF. In nucleotides, the CDR3 is TGCGCCAGCAGCCAAGACCCAGCGGGGAACTACAATGAGCAGTTCTTC.